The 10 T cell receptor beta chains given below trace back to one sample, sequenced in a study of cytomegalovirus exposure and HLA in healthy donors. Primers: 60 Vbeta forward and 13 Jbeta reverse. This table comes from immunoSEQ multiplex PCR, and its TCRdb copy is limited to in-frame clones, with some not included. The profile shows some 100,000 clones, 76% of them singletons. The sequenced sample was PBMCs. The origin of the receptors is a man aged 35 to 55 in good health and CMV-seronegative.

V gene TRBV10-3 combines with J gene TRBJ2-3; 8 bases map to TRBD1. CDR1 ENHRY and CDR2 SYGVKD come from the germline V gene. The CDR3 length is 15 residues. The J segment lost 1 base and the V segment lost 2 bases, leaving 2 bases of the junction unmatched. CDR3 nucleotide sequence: TGTGCCATCAGTGAGGCGGGACAGGGCACAGATACGCAGTATTTT. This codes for CAISEAGQGTDTQYF.

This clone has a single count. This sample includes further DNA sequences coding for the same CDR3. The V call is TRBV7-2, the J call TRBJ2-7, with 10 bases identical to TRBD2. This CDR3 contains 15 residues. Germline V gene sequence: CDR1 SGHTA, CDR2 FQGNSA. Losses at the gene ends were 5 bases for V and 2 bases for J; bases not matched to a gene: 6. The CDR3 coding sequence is TGTGCCAGCAGCGGAGCTAGCGGGGGCGCCTACGAGCAGTACGTC. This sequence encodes CASSGASGGAYEQYV.

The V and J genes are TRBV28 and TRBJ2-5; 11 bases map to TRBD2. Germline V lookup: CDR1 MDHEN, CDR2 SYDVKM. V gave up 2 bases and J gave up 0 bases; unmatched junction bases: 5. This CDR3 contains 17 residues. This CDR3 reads CASSLIAGGPYQETQYF. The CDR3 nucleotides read TGTGCCAGCAGTTTAATAGCGGGGGGGCCATACCAAGAGACCCAGTACTTC.

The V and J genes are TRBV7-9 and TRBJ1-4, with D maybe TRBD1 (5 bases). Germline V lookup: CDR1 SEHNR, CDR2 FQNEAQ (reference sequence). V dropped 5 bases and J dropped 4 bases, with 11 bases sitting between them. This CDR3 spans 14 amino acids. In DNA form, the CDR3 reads TGTGCCAGCAGCCTCTACCAGGGTAATGAAAAACTGTTTTTT. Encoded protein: CASSLYQGNEKLFF.

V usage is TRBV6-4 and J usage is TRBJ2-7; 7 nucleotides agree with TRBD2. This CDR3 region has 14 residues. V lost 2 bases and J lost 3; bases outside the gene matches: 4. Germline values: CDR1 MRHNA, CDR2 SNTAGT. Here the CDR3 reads CASSDGAGVYEQYV. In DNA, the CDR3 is TGTGCCAGCAGTGACGGTGCGGGGGTCTACGAGCAGTACGTC.

CDR3 in DNA: TGTGCCAGCAGCTCAATCCCAGGGGGTAGAACAGATACGCAGTATTTT. It encodes CASSSIPGGRTDTQYF. V gene TRBV7-2 combines with J gene TRBJ2-3, with 7 bases fitting TRBD1. The V segment lost 4 bases and the J segment 3 bases; nucleotides outside the gene matches: 10. The germline V gene encodes CDR1 SGHTA and CDR2 FQGNSA. This CDR3 region has 16 residues.

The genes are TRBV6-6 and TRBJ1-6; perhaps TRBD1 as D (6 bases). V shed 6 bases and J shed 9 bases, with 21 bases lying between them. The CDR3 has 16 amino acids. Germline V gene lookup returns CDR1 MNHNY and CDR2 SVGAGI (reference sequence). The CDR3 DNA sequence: TGTGCCAGCAGCCCAAAGACAGGAGTTCGGCTTTCACCCCTCCACTTT. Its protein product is CASSPKTGVRLSPLHF.

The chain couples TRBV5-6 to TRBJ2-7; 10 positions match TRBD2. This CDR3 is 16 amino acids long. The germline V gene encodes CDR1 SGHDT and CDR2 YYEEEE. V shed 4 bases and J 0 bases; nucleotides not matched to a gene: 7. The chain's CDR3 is CASSQPSGGASYEQYF. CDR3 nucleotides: TGTGCCAGCAGCCAGCCGAGCGGGGGGGCCTCCTACGAGCAGTACTTC.

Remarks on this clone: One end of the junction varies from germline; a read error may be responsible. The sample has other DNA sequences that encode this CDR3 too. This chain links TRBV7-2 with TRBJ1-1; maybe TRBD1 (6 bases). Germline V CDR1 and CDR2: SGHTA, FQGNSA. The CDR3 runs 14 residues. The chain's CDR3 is CASSLVRGSTEAFF. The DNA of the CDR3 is TGTGCCAGCAGCTTAGTTAGGGGGAGCACTGAAGCCTTCTTT.

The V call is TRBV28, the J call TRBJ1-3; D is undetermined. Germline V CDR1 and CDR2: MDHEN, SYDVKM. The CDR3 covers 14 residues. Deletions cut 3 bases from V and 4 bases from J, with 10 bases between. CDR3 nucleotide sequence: TGTGCCAGCAGTTTTTTTCAAGCAGGAAACACCATATATTTT. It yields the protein CASSFFQAGNTIYF.